This T cell receptor (beta chain) was recovered during a study of CD8+ T cells in alopecia areata. Study conclusions and caveats: Lesional scalp, notably in alopecia totalis/universalis, had clonality above that of normal scalp. Tofacitinib did not eliminate many expanded lesional clones from scalp or blood. Expanded CD8+ clones among the top 100, as well as scalp clonality, were significantly decreased by tofacitinib.

In the case of this clone: Antigen: not known.

Stated treatment: oral pan-JAK inhibitor, 5-10 mg twice daily. Trimming stripped 0 bases from V and 0 bases from J, with 9 bases between. Germline CDR1 reads LGHNA; CDR2 reads YSLEER. The CDR3 has 15 residues. Once RNA had been extracted, it was reverse transcribed into cDNA to act as the sequencing template. Generated by immunoSEQ multiplex PCR, the TCRdb table keeps only in-frame clones and is missing some. The table has 150,000 to 200,000 clones, roughly 60% seen once. This TCR was sampled from a human donor with alopecia areata. The chain is built from TRBV4-3 and TRBJ2-7; D gene ambiguous. The input for sequencing was CD4+ T cells sorted from blood, taken at approximately week 49, from a patient treated with tofacitinib. CDR3 protein: CASSQDETYSYEQYF. The CDR3 DNA reads TGCGCCAGCAGCCAAGATGAGACTTACTCCTACGAGCAGTACTTC.